Listed below are T cell receptor beta chains from one sample, sequenced in a study of T cell changes during pregnancy in multiple sclerosis. Repertoires were generated with immunoSEQ multiplex PCR, while TCRdb's copy carries only in-frame clones and drops some. The sample has roughly 90,000 clones; about 94% are singletons. The starting material was peripheral blood, obtained in the third trimester of pregnancy. The origin of the receptors is a female donor with multiple sclerosis, enrolled in a pregnancy study. Both conserved end residues are part of each CDR3. A D gene is named only where the DNA matches it firmly. Only some rows state a clone size, as once, few, many or a class for expanded clones.

CDR3 DNA	CDR3 protein	V gene	clone size	D gene	J gene
TGTGCCAGCCGAACGAGACTAGCGGGAGCGGGGCCCCAGTACTTC	CASRTRLAGAGPQYF	TRBV27	NA	TRBD2	TRBJ2-5
TGCGCCAGCAGCTGGAGACAGGGTGAAGAGACCCAGTACTTC	CASSWRQGEETQYF	TRBV5-1	NA	TRBD1	TRBJ2-5
TGTGCCAGTAGTCCCCGACAGGTCTTTATGAACACTGAAGCTTTCTTT	CASSPRQVFMNTEAFF	TRBV19	once	NA	TRBJ1-1
TGCAGCGCCCCCGGTGCGGGGGGAATCGGGGAGCTGTTTTTT	CSAPGAGGIGELFF	TRBV29-1	NA	TRBD2	TRBJ2-2
TGTGCCAGCAGCCAAGCTATGACAGACAGGGTTAATGAGCAGTTCTTC	CASSQAMTDRVNEQFF	TRBV4-2	NA	TRBD1	TRBJ2-1
TGTGCCAGCAGTCAACGGACAGGGAATATAGAGGCTAATGAAAAACTGTTTTTT	CASSQRTGNIEANEKLFF	TRBV27	NA	TRBD1	TRBJ1-4
TGTGCCAGCAGGAGGACAGGGGGCCTTCAGCCCCAGCATTTT	CASRRTGGLQPQHF	TRBV28	NA	TRBD1	TRBJ1-5
TGTGCCAGCAGTTTGCGGGGATCCACCGGGGAGCTGTTTTTT	CASSLRGSTGELFF	TRBV28	NA	NA	TRBJ2-2
TGTGCCAGTAGTATAGTAGGGACAGGAAAAGAGACCCAGTACTTC	CASSIVGTGKETQYF	TRBV19	NA	TRBD1	TRBJ2-5
TGCAGCGTTGACCCCCCGGGAGGCCAAGAGACCCAGTACTTC	CSVDPPGGQETQYF	TRBV29-1	NA	TRBD2	TRBJ2-5
TGTGCCAGCAGCTTGGTTCAGGGGGGATACAATGAGCAGTTCTTC	CASSLVQGGYNEQFF	TRBV5-6	once	NA	TRBJ2-1
TGTGCCAGCAGCCACTATACAGGGCTGGTAACAGTAGACAATCAGCCCCAGCATTTT	CASSHYTGLVTVDNQPQHF	TRBV7-8	NA	NA	TRBJ1-5
TGTGCCAGCAGCCAAGTAGGAACTAACCGTTTCGACATTCAGTACTTC	CASSQVGTNRFDIQYF	TRBV4-2	NA	NA	TRBJ2-4
TGTGCCAGCAGGCTACTAGTTCGGAATGAGCAGTTCTTC	CASRLLVRNEQFF	TRBV2	NA	NA	TRBJ2-1
TGTGCCAGCAGTCCCCCCACAGGGGAGGAGACGCAGTATTTT	CASSPPTGEETQYF	TRBV28	NA	NA	TRBJ2-3
TGTGCCAGCAGCTTAGGTGGGCCCCGAATCATAGGGGGTAGCGAGCAGTTCTTC	CASSLGGPRIIGGSEQFF	TRBV7-8	NA	NA	TRBJ2-1
TGTGCCATCAGTGAGTCGGGACAAGCTGGGGCCAACGTCCTGACTTTC	CAISESGQAGANVLTF	TRBV10-3	once	NA	TRBJ2-6
TGTGCCAGCAGCTTAGCCGGGACAGGGCCCTCCACTGAAGCTTTCTTT	CASSLAGTGPSTEAFF	TRBV7-9	NA	TRBD1	TRBJ1-1
TGTGCCAGCAGGATGCGACTAGCGGGTGATGAGACCCAGTACTTC	CASRMRLAGDETQYF	TRBV2	NA	TRBD2	TRBJ2-5
TGTGCCAGCTCACCATGGGGACAGGGATCAGATACGCAGTATTTT	CASSPWGQGSDTQYF	TRBV18	NA	TRBD1	TRBJ2-3
TGTGCCAGCAGGACAGGGTATGAAAAACTGTTTTTT	CASRTGYEKLFF	TRBV2	once	TRBD1	TRBJ1-4
TGTGCCAGCAGTGTTACTAGCGGAAACACCGGGGAGCTGTTTTTT	CASSVTSGNTGELFF	TRBV6-4	NA	TRBD2	TRBJ2-2
TGTGCCAGCAGTTACGGGACTAGTCATGGCCCAGATACGCAGTATTTT	CASSYGTSHGPDTQYF	TRBV6-5	NA	TRBD2	TRBJ2-3
TGTGCCATCAGTGAATTGCGTGAGGAACGGGAGACCGGGGAGCTGTTTTTT	CAISELREERETGELFF	TRBV10-3	NA	NA	TRBJ2-2
TGTGCCAGCAGCCAAGATGCTGTGACTGGCACAGATACGCAGTATTTT	CASSQDAVTGTDTQYF	TRBV14	NA	NA	TRBJ2-3
TGCAGCGTTGAATGGAGGGGCCAATTTGAAGCTTTCTTT	CSVEWRGQFEAFF	TRBV29-1	once	NA	TRBJ1-1
TGTGCCAGTACGGAGACAGGGAGCACTGAAGCTTTCTTT	CASTETGSTEAFF	TRBV19	NA	TRBD1	TRBJ1-1
TGTGCCAGCAGTGTCAGCGGGACAGGGGTAGGGAACTATGGCTACACCTTC	CASSVSGTGVGNYGYTF	TRBV2	once	TRBD1	TRBJ1-2
TGTGCCAGCAGTCGGGGGGGCGAGCAGTACTTC	CASSRGGEQYF	TRBV27	NA	TRBD2	TRBJ2-7
TGCGCCAGCAGCCAAGAGATGCCCCTCGACAGGGGGTCCTACAATGAGCAGTTCTTC	CASSQEMPLDRGSYNEQFF	TRBV4-1	NA	TRBD1	TRBJ2-1
TGCAGCGTTGAGGGACATACGGCAAGCTCCTACAATGAGCAGTTCTTC	CSVEGHTASSYNEQFF	TRBV29-1	NA	NA	TRBJ2-1
TGTGCCACCAGCAGCGGGGGACGGAACACTGAAGCTTTCTTT	CATSSGGRNTEAFF	TRBV15	NA	NA	TRBJ1-1
TGTGCCAGCAGTTTTATAGGGGCGACCTCGGATGGCTACACCTTC	CASSFIGATSDGYTF	TRBV28	once	NA	TRBJ1-2
TGTGCCAGTACCCCGGGGGGACAGGGGGCTTCCGGCTACACCTTC	CASTPGGQGASGYTF	TRBV19	NA	TRBD1	TRBJ1-2
TGTGCCAGCAGCGAGTCTTGGGGCGGAAACACCATATATTTT	CASSESWGGNTIYF	TRBV27	NA	NA	TRBJ1-3
TGTGCCAGCGACAGGACAGGGGGAGGCTATGGCTACACCTTC	CASDRTGGGYGYTF	TRBV13	once	TRBD1	TRBJ1-2
TGTGCCAGCAGCGTAAGGGGGGGAAGCACCGGGGAGCTGTTTTTT	CASSVRGGSTGELFF	TRBV9	NA	NA	TRBJ2-2
TGTGCCAGCAGTCCTGACAGGGGGCTTTTGGTCTACGAGCAGTACTTC	CASSPDRGLLVYEQYF	TRBV28	NA	TRBD1	TRBJ2-7
TGCGCCAGCAGCTTGGGTGAGCCCCCCTACGAGCAGTACTTC	CASSLGEPPYEQYF	TRBV5-1	NA	NA	TRBJ2-7
TGTGCCAGCAGTTACTCAGGACAGGGGGGCTTCTACGAGCAGTACTTC	CASSYSGQGGFYEQYF	TRBV6-5	NA	TRBD1	TRBJ2-7
TGTGCCAGCAGCCGGACAGGGGGCTACGAGCAGTACTTC	CASSRTGGYEQYF	TRBV11-3	NA	TRBD1	TRBJ2-7
TGTGCCACCGCTGGGACTAGCGGGAGAGGAGATACGCAGTATTTT	CATAGTSGRGDTQYF	TRBV28	NA	TRBD2	TRBJ2-3
TGTGCCATCAGTCGGGTGGGGACAGGGGCCCTCTACGAGCAGTACTTC	CAISRVGTGALYEQYF	TRBV10-3	NA	TRBD1	TRBJ2-7
TGTGCCAGCAGCCAAGATCTCCGCCTTCACAAAGCTTTCTTT	CASSQDLRLHKAFF	TRBV14	NA	NA	TRBJ1-1
TGTGCCAGCAGCTTGGATGGCAGGGAGGAGGAAGAGACCCAGTACTTC	CASSLDGREEEETQYF	TRBV5-4	NA	NA	TRBJ2-5
TGTGCCAGCAGGATAACAGGGTCCCGTGGCGATGAGCAGTTCTTC	CASRITGSRGDEQFF	TRBV6-1	NA	NA	TRBJ2-1
TGTGCCAGCGGGACTGTAAGGGGGGGTGAAAAACTGTTTTTT	CASGTVRGGEKLFF	TRBV25-1	NA	NA	TRBJ1-4
TGTGCCAGCAGCCATGACGGGACTCCATACAATGAGCAGTTCTTC	CASSHDGTPYNEQFF	TRBV7-9	NA	NA	TRBJ2-1
TGTGCCAGCTCACCAGGGGGGACTAATGAGCAGTTCTTC	CASSPGGTNEQFF	TRBV18	once	NA	TRBJ2-1
TGTGCCAGCAGTTACGAGGTCGATCAGCCCCAGCATTTT	CASSYEVDQPQHF	TRBV6-5	NA	NA	TRBJ1-5
TGCGCCAGCAGCTTGGACCGGACTAGCGGCACAGATACGCAGTATTTT	CASSLDRTSGTDTQYF	TRBV5-1	once	TRBD2	TRBJ2-3
TGTGCCTGGATGCGAGGGGGAGATACGCAGTATTTT	CAWMRGGDTQYF	TRBV30	NA	NA	TRBJ2-3
TGTGCCAGCAGTTCGGGAGAGACCCAGTACTTC	CASSSGETQYF	TRBV27	NA	NA	TRBJ2-5
TGTGCCAGCAGCCAACAAGGTCGCAAGGAGCCCTACGAGCAGTACTTC	CASSQQGRKEPYEQYF	TRBV21-1	NA	NA	TRBJ2-7
TGTGCCATCAGGGGCGGGGCGGAGGCAGATACGCAGTATTTT	CAIRGGAEADTQYF	TRBV10-3	NA	NA	TRBJ2-3
TGTGCCAGTAGTCCGGGAGGCCCTGAAGCTTTCTTT	CASSPGGPEAFF	TRBV19	NA	NA	TRBJ1-1
TGCAGCGTCGGTCTATCTGGAAACACCATATATTTT	CSVGLSGNTIYF	TRBV29-1	NA	NA	TRBJ1-3
TGTGCCAGCAGCTTAGGGACTAGGAAAGACTACGAGCAGTACTTC	CASSLGTRKDYEQYF	TRBV7-6	once	TRBD2	TRBJ2-7